This TCR beta chain was sequenced for a study of technical replicates of blood from a few donors. Germline V CDR1 and CDR2: LGHNA, YNFKEQ. With V trimmed by 7 bases and J by 3 bases, 6 bases remained unmatched. This CDR3 is 14 amino acids long. The data were produced by immunoSEQ multiplex PCR, yet TCRdb's version contains in-frame clones alone and is incomplete. The sample records fewer than 100,000 clones, approximately 96% being singletons. This clonotype was obtained from a human donor in good health. This chain uses TRBV4-2 with TRBJ2-7; 10 bases are a match to TRBD1. The specimen was T cells isolated from PBMCs. The CDR3 DNA reads TGTGCCAGCAATGCGGACAGGGGGGACTACGAGCAGTACTTC. This translates into CASNADRGDYEQYF.